The clone carrying this T cell receptor beta chain was detected only once. The antigen remains unidentified. This specimen comes from a study of cytomegalovirus exposure and HLA in healthy donors. Study findings and constraints: A cluster of highly shared sequence variants was likely a sequencing artifact. Most of the TCR beta V segments (in an earlier analysis) were productive either about 87% or about 30% of the time.

PCR used 60 Vbeta primers and 13 Jbeta primers. Generated by immunoSEQ multiplex PCR, the TCRdb table keeps only in-frame clones and is missing some. The profile shows tens of thousands of clones, roughly 67% of them singletons. In germline, CDR1 is SNHLY, CDR2 FYNNEI. CDR3 length: 14 residues. Trimming pared 5 bases from V and 9 bases from J, leaving 14 bases between. V gene TRBV2 combines with J gene TRBJ1-6; D unclear. The TCR originated in a man aged 45-65 years in good health and CMV-seronegative. Sequencing was done on a sample of PBMCs. The DNA for the CDR3 is TGTGCCAGCAGTATGGTCGGAGCTAGTTCACCCCTCCACTTT. Translation gives CASSMVGASSPLHF.